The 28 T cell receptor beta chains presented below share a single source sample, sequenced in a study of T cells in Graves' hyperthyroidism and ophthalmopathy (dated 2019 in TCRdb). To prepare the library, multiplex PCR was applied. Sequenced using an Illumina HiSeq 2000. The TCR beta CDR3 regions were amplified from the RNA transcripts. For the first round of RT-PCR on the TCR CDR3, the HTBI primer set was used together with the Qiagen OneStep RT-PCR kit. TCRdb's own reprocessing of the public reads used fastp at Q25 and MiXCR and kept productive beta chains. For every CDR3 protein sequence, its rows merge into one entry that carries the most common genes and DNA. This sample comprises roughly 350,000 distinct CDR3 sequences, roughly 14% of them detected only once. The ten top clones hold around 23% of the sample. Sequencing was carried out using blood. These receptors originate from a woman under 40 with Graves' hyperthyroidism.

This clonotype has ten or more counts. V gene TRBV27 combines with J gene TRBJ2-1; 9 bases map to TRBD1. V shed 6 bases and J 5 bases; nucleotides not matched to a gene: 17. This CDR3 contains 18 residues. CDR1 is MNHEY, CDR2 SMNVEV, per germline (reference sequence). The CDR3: CASRGQGLATSGHNEQFF. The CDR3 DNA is TGTGCCAGCAGGGGACAGGGTCTTGCGACTAGTGGGCACAATGAGCAGTTCTTC.

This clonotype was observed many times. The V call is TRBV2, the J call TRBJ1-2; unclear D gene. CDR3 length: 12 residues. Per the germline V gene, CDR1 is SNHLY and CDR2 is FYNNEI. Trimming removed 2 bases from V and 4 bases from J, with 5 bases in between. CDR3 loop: CASSEIGYGYTF. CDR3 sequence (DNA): TGTGCCAGCAGTGAAATCGGCTATGGCTACACCTTC.

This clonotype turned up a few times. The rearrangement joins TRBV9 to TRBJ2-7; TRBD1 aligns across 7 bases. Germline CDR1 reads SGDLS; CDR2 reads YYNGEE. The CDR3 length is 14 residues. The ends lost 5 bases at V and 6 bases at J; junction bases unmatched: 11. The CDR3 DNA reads TGTGCCAGCAGTGCATCTCGGACAGGCCCCGAGCAGTACTTC. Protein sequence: CASSASRTGPEQYF.

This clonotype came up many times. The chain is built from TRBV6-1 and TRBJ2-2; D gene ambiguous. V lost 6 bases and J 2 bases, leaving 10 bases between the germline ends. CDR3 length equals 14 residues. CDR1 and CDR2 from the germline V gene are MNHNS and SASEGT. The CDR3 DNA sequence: TGTGCCAGCAGAAAGAAGATCAACACCGGGGAGCTGTTTTTT. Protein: CASRKKINTGELFF.

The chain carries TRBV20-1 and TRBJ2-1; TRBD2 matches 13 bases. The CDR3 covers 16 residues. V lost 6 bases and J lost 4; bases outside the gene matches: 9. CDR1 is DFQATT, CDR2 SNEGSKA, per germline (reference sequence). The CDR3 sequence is CSAPARLAGGYNEQFF. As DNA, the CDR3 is TGCAGTGCCCCGGCCCGACTAGCGGGAGGATACAATGAGCAGTTCTTC.

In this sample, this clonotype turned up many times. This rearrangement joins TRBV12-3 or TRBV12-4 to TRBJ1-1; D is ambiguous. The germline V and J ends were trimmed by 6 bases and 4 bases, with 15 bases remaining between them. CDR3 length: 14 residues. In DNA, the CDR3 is TGTGCCAGCAGCCGACAACTAGCGGGCACTGAAGCTTTCTTT. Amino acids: CASSRQLAGTEAFF.

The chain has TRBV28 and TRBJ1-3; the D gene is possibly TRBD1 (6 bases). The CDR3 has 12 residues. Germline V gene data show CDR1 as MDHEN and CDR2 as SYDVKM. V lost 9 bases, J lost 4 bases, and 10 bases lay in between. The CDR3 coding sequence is TGTGCCAGGAGTGACAGGGGAAACACCATATATTTT. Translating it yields CARSDRGNTIYF. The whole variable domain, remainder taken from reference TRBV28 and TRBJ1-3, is DVKVTQSSRYLVKRTGEKVFLECVQDMDHENMFWYRQDPGLGLRLIYFSYDVKMKEKGDIPEGYSVSREKKERFSLILESASTNQTSMYLCARSDRGNTIYFGEGSWLTVV.

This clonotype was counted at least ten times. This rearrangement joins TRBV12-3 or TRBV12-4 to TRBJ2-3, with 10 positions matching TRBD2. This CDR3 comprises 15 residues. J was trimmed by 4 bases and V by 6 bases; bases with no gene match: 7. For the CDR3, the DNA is TGTGCCAGCAGGTTTAGCGGGAGGTTCGCAGATACGCAGTATTTT. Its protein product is CASRFSGRFADTQYF.

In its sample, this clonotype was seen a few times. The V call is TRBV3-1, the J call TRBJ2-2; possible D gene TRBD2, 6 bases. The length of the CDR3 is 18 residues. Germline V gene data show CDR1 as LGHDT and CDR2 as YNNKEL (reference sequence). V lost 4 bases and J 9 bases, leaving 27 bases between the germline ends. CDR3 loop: CASSRLRNRGAHDWELFF. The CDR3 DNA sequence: TGTGCCAGCAGCCGACTCCGGAACCGCGGGGCGCACGATTGGGAGCTGTTTTTT. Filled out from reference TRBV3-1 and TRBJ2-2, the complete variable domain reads DTAVSQTPKYLVTQMGNDKSIKCEQNLGHDTMYWYKQDSKKFLKIMFSYNNKELIINETVPNRFSPKSPDKAHLNLHINSLELGDSAVYFCASSRLRNRGAHDWELFFGEGSRLTVL.

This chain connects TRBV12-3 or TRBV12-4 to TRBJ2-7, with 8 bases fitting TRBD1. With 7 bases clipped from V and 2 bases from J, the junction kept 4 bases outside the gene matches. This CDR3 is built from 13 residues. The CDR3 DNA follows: TGTGCCAGCACGACAGGGGCCCCCTACGAGCAGTACTTC. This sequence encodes CASTTGAPYEQYF.

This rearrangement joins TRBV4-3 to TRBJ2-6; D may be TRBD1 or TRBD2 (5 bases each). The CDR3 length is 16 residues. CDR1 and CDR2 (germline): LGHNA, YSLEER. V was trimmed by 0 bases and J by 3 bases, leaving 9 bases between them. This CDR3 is CASSQEGAGGANVLTF. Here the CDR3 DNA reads TGCGCCAGCAGCCAAGAAGGGGCGGGTGGGGCCAACGTCCTGACTTTC.

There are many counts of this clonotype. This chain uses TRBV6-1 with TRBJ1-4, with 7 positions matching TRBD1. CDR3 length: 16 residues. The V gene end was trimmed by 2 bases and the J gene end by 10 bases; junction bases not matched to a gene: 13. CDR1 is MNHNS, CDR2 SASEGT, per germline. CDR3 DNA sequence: TGTGCCAGCAGTGAACAAGGGGGCGGCCCGAACCGAAAACTGTTTTTT. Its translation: CASSEQGGGPNRKLFF.

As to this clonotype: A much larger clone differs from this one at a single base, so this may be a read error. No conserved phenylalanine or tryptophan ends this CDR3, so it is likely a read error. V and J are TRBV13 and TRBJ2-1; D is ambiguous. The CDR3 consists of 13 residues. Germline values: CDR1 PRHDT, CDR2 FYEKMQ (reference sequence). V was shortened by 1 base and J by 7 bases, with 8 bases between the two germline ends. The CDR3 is CASSLEARNEQFC. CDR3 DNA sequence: TGTGCCAGCAGCTTAGAGGCCCGAAATGAGCAGTTCTGC.

The chain's CDR3 is CASSVRTYNEQFF. CDR3 bases: TGTGCCAGCAGTGTCAGGACCTACAATGAGCAGTTCTTC. This chain uses TRBV2 with TRBJ2-1; D gene ambiguous. The CDR3 loop spans 13 amino acids. Germline assignment: CDR1 SNHLY and CDR2 FYNNEI. V was trimmed by 4 bases and J by 2 bases, leaving 6 bases between them.

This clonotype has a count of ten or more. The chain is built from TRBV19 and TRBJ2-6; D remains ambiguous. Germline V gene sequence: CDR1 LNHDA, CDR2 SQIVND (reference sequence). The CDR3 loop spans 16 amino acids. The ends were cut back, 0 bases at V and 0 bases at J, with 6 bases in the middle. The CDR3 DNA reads TGTGCCAGTAGTATAGATAAGGTCTCTGGGGCCAACGTCCTGACTTTC. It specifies CASSIDKVSGANVLTF.

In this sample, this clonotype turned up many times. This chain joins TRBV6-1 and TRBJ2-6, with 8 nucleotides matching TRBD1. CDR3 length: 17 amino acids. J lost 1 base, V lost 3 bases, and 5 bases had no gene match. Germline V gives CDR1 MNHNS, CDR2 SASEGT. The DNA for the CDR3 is TGTGCCAGCAGTGACAGGGGGCGGGTTTCTGGGGCCAACGTCCTGACTTTC. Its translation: CASSDRGRVSGANVLTF.

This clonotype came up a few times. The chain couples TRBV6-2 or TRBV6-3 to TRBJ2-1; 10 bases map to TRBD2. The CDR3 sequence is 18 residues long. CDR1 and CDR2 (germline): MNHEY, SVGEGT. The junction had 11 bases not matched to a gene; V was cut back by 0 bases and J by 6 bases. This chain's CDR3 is CASSYSSASGGMGNEQFF. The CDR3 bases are TGTGCCAGCAGTTACTCGTCGGCTAGCGGGGGTATGGGCAATGAGCAGTTCTTC.

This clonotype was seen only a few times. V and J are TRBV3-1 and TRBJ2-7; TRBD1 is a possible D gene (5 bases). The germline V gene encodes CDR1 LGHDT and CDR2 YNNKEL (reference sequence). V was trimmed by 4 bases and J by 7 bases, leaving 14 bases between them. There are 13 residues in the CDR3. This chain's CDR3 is CASSLTRQSEQYF. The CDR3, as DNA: TGTGCCAGCAGCCTCACACGACAGTCAGAGCAGTACTTC.

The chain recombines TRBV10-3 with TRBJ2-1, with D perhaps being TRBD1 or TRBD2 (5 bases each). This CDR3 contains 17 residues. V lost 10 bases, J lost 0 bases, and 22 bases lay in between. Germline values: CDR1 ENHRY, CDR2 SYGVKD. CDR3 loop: CATASTDGGSSYNEQFF. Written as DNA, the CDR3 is TGTGCCACCGCCTCTACAGATGGGGGAAGCTCCTACAATGAGCAGTTCTTC.

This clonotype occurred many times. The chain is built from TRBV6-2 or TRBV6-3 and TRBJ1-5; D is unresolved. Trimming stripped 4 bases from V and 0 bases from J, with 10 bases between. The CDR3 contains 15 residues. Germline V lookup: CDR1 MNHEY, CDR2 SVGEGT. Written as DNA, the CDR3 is TGTGCCAGCAGTTCGATCAGTCATAGCAATCAGCCCCAGCATTTT. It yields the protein CASSSISHSNQPQHF.

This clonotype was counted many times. The CDR3 coding sequence is TGTGCCAGTAGTATCCCCGCGAAGACCCAGTACTTC. Translated, it gives CASSIPAKTQYF. The chain is built from TRBV19 and TRBJ2-5; D is unclear. Between the trimmed V and J ends, which lost 3 bases and 6 bases, there was a span of 8 bases. CDR1 is LNHDA and CDR2 is SQIVND in the germline V gene (reference sequence). CDR3 length: 12 amino acids.

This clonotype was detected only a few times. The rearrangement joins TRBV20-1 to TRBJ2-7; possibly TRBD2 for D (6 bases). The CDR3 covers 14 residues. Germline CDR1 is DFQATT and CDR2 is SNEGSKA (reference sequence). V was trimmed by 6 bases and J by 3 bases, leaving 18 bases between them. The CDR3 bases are TGCAGTGCCCTCGCCCCCGGGGGAGGCTACGAGCAGTACTTC. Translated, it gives CSALAPGGGYEQYF.

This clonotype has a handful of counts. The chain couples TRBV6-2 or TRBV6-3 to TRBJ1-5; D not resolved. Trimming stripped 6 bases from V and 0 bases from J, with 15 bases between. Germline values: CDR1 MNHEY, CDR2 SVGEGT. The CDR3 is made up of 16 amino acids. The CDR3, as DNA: TGTGCCAGCAGATCAATAGACGGACTTAGCAATCAGCCCCAGCATTTT. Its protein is CASRSIDGLSNQPQHF.

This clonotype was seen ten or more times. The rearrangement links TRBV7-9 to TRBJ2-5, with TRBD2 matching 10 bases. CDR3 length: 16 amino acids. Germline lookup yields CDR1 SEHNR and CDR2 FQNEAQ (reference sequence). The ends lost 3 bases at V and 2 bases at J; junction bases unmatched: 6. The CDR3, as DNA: TGTGCCAGCAGCTTTTCTATAGCGGGAGGTCAAGAGACCCAGTACTTC. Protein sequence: CASSFSIAGGQETQYF.

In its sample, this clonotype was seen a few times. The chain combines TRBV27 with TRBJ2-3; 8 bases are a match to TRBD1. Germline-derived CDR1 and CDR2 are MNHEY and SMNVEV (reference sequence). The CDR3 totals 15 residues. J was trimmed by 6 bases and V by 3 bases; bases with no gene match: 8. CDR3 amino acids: CASSFYGTGMDTQYF. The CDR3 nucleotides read TGTGCCAGCAGTTTCTATGGGACAGGAATGGATACGCAGTATTTT.

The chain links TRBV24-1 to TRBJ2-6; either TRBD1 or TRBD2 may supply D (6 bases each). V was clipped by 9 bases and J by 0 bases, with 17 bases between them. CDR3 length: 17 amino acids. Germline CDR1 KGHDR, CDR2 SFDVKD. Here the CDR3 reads CATGGPNRLSGANVLTF. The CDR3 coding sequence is TGTGCCACCGGGGGGCCGAACCGGCTCTCTGGGGCCAACGTCCTGACTTTC.

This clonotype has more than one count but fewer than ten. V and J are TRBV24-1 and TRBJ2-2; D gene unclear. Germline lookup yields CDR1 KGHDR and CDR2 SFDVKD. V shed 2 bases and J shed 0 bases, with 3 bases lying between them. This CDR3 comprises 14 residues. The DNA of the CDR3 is TGTGCCACCAGTGATTCCGCGAACACCGGGGAGCTGTTTTTT. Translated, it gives CATSDSANTGELFF.

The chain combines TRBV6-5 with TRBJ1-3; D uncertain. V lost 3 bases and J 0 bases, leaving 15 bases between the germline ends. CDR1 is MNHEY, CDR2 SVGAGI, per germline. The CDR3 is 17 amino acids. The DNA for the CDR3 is TGTGCCAGCAGTTATGGGGTCCGGGGAATCTCTGGAAACACCATATATTTT. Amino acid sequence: CASSYGVRGISGNTIYF.